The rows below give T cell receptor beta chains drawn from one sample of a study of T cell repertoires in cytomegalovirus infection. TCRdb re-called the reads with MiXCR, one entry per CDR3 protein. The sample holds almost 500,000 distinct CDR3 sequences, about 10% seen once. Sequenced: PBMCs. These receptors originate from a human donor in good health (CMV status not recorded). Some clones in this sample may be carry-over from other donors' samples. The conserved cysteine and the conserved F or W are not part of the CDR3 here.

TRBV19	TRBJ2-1	ASKGLAGDYEQF
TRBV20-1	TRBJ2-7	SAADRLAGGYEQY
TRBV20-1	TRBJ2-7	STKLGDRDYEQY
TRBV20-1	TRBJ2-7	SATGEAQGAYEQY
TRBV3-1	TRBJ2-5	ASSQEGRSWETQY
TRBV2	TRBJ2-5	ASSYPPGLAGKETQY
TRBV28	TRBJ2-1	ASSFDSGALGEQF
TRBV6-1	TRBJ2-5	ASSENSRGETQY
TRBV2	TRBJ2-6	ASSEARSAGANVLT
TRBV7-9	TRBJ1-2	ASSEDRSYGYT
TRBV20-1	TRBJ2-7	SARAFIRTASSYEQY
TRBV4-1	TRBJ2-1	ASSQTTAPGASI
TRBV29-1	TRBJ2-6	SVVAGAGANVLT
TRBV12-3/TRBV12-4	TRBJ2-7	ASSLQGRYYEQY
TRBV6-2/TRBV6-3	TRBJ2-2	AGASNTGELF
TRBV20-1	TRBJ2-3	SAEEAKTDTQY
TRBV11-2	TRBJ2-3	ASSFGGGLFTDTQY
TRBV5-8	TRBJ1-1	ASSLILRQGAMNTEAF
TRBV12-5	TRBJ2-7	ASGLEGIGEQY
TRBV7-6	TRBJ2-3	ASSPWGRGKLTDTQY
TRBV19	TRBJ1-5	ASSITGGGQPQH
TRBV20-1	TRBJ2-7	SARDRVQQY
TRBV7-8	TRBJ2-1	ASSLEQGSEQF
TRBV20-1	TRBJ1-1	SAPTPGQVNTEAF
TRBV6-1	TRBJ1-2	ASSPGRTAAFSNYGYT
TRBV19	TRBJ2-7	ASSIPSTSGGIYEQY
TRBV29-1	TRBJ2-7	SVGGAGGTGGTYEQY
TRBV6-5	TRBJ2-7	ASSYRRTGLAYEQY
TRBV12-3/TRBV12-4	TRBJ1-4	ASSFRGSGEKLF
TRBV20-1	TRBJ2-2	SAGRPSRGTGELF
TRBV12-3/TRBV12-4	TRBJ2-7	ASSLDRISYEQY
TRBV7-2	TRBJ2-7	ASSLAALYEQY
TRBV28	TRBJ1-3	ASSSPQGSGNTIY
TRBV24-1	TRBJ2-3	ATSDNLRTDTQY
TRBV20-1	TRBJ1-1	SAREVGTAARRTEAF
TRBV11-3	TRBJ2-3	ASSLEPPDTQY
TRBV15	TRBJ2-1	ATSRARDGFNEQF
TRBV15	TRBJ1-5	ATSRDPTGAVQPQH
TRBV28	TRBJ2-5	ASSPGVAWTQY
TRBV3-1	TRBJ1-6	ASSQDRGQSFNSPLH
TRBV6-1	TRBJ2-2	ASRSDFRRRIGTGELF
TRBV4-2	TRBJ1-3	ASSQASTTGGEIFEY
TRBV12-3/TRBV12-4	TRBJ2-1	ASSPLQLAEQF
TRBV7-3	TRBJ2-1	ASSSGHRSYNEQF
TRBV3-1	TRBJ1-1	ASSQEGGPEAF
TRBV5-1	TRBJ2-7	ASSLAETFGEQY
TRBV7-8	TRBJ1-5	ASSSPGFLSQH
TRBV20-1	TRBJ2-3	SAPPGVSTDTQY
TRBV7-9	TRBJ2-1	ASSPDTRYYNEQF
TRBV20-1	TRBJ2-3	SASGGGATDTQY
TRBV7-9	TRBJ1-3	ASSPKGGADSGNTIY